These T cell receptor beta chains were read from a single sample in a study of T cell changes during pregnancy in multiple sclerosis. Only in-frame clones appear in the TCRdb table, and some are missing; sequencing was by immunoSEQ multiplex PCR. This sample carries around 130,000 clones, approximately 96% of them seen once, and the ten largest clones take 0.44%. The input for sequencing was peripheral blood, taken after pregnancy. The source is a female donor with multiple sclerosis, enrolled in a pregnancy study. Both conserved end residues are part of each CDR3. A D gene is named only where the DNA matches it firmly. Size values are once, few and many counts, or a class for expanded clones, and some rows have none.

j_call clone_size v_call d_call cdr3_nt cdr3_aa
TRBJ2-1 few TRBV13 TRBD1 TGTGCCAGCAGGGAGACAGGGGGCGCCTACAATGAGCAGTTCTTC CASRETGGAYNEQFF
TRBJ2-2 NA TRBV19 NA TGTGCCAGTAGTATGGGGCAATTTTGGCAGCTTCAGGACACCGGGGAGCTGTTTTTT CASSMGQFWQLQDTGELFF
TRBJ2-3 NA TRBV29-1 TRBD1 TGCAGCACCCCCATAGGGGGCCGGTCAGATACGCAGTATTTT CSTPIGGRSDTQYF
TRBJ2-2 NA TRBV2 NA TGTGCCAGCAGCCCCCAGGGTAGAAACACCGGGGAGCTGTTTTTT CASSPQGRNTGELFF
TRBJ1-1 NA TRBV11-3 NA TGTGCCAGCAGCTCCGTTGAAGCTTTCTTT CASSSVEAFF
TRBJ2-6 NA TRBV19 NA TGTGCCAGTATCAGGAATGAGCCACAGGGGGCCAACGTCCTGACTTTC CASIRNEPQGANVLTF
TRBJ2-5 once TRBV4-1 NA TGCGCCAGCAGCCAAGAGGGGTATGAAGGACTACAAGAGACCCAGTACTTC CASSQEGYEGLQETQYF
TRBJ2-1 NA TRBV5-5 NA TGTGCCAGCAGCCGCTCCTACAATGAGCAGTTCTTC CASSRSYNEQFF
TRBJ2-2 NA TRBV5-8 NA TGTGCCAGCAGCCGGGGGGCATCGAACACCGGGGAGCTGTTTTTT CASSRGASNTGELFF
TRBJ2-7 NA TRBV27 TRBD2 TGTGCCAGCAGTCCTCATAGCGGGCGATCCTACGAGCAGTACTTC CASSPHSGRSYEQYF
TRBJ1-2 NA TRBV5-1 TRBD1 TGCGCCAGCAGCTCGACGACAGGGGGCTATGGCTACACCTTC CASSSTTGGYGYTF
TRBJ1-1 NA TRBV6-1 NA TGTGCCAGCAGTACACGGACGGGGGTCACTGAAGCTTTCTTT CASSTRTGVTEAFF
TRBJ2-5 NA TRBV6-4 TRBD2 TGTGCCAGCAGTGAAACGGGGACTAGCGGCCAAGAGACCCAGTACTTC CASSETGTSGQETQYF
TRBJ2-1 NA TRBV2 TRBD2 TGTGCCAGCCGGTCGGGGGGGCGAGTCGATGAGCAGTTCTTC CASRSGGRVDEQFF
TRBJ2-1 NA TRBV7-6 NA TGTGCCAGCAGCCCACGCGGCGGGTTAAATGAGCAGTTCTTC CASSPRGGLNEQFF
TRBJ2-5 NA TRBV28 TRBD1 TGTGCCAGCAGACCCCAACAGGGGAGAGAGACCCAGTACTTC CASRPQQGRETQYF
TRBJ1-1 NA TRBV6-5 NA TGTGCCAGCAGTTATGGGCAGGGCACTGAAGCTTTCTTT CASSYGQGTEAFF
TRBJ1-4 NA TRBV15 NA TGTGCCACCAGCAGAGATCCCCTTGAAAAACTGTTTTTT CATSRDPLEKLFF
TRBJ2-1 NA TRBV18 NA TGTGCCAGCTCACAAGATCGCGGAAGCTCCTACAATGAGCAGTTCTTC CASSQDRGSSYNEQFF
TRBJ1-1 NA TRBV7-2 NA TGTGCCAGCAGCTTAAGGTCCGTTACTATGAACACTGAAGCTTTCTTT CASSLRSVTMNTEAFF
TRBJ1-2 NA TRBV28 TRBD1 TGTGCCAGCAGCTACCCAGGGGGCACCCTGGGGGGCTACACCTTC CASSYPGGTLGGYTF
TRBJ1-1 NA TRBV9 NA TGTGCCAGCAGCGTAGGGGGTAGGGGGACTGAAGCTTTCTTT CASSVGGRGTEAFF
TRBJ2-7 NA TRBV27 TRBD2 TGTGCCAGCAGTCCAGCGGGGGGAACTGGTTCCTACGAGCAGTACTTC CASSPAGGTGSYEQYF
TRBJ2-2 NA TRBV2 TRBD2 TGTGCCAGCAGTACGCCGGGACTAGGGGCTGCCGGGGAGCTGTTTTTT CASSTPGLGAAGELFF
TRBJ2-3 NA TRBV7-2 NA TGTGCCAGCAGCCCCCCCACGCTGGACAGCGCCGGGGATACGCAGTATTTT CASSPPTLDSAGDTQYF
TRBJ2-7 NA TRBV5-1 TRBD2 TGCGCCAGCAGCTTGCTAGCGGTAGGGAACGAGCAGTACTTC CASSLLAVGNEQYF